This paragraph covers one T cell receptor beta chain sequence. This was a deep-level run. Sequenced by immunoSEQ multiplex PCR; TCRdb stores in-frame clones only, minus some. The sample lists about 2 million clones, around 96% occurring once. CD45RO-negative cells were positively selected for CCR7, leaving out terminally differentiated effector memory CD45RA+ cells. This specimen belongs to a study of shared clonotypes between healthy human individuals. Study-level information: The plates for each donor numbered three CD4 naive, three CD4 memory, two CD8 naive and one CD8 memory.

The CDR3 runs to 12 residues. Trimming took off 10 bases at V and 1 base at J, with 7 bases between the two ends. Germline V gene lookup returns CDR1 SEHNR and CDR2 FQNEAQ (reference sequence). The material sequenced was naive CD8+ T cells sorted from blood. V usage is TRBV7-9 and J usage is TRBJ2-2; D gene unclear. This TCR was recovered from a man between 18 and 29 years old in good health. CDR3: CATPGNTGELFF. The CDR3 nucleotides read TGTGCCACCCCTGGGAACACCGGGGAGCTGTTTTTT.